The rows below give T cell receptor beta chains drawn from one sample of a study of control samples from healthy donors and cancer patients. Only in-frame clones appear in the TCRdb table, and some are missing; sequencing was by immunoSEQ multiplex PCR. The sample lists about 180,000 clones, around 90% seen once, with around 1.4% in the top ten. Material for sequencing was blood. These receptors came from a woman between 50 and 59 years old in good health. The CDR3 runs from the conserved cysteine through the conserved F or W. The D gene is left open where the match is weak. The listing skips clone size in some rows; elsewhere it reads once, few, many or a size class.

TRBJ2-1,TRBV5-4,TRBD2,.,15,TGTGCCAGCAGCCCGGGACTAGCAAGAGACAATGAGCAGTTCTTC,CASSPGLARDNEQFF
TRBJ1-2,TRBV28,TRBD1,.,13,TGTGCCAACCGGGACAGGGCTAACTATGGCTACACCTTC,CANRDRANYGYTF
TRBJ2-7,TRBV5-4,TRBD1,.,15,TGTGCCAGCAGACCGCTACAGGGGGCGGAGTACGAGCAGTACTTC,CASRPLQGAEYEQYF
TRBJ1-3,TRBV7-6,.,.,17,TGTGCCAGCAGCTCTAGGACAGCTCATTTCTCTGGAAACACCATATATTTT,CASSSRTAHFSGNTIYF
TRBJ2-2,TRBV5-1,TRBD1,.,14,TGCGCCAGCAGCTTGGAGGGGGCTTCCCGGGAGCTGTTTTTT,CASSLEGASRELFF
TRBJ2-1,TRBV7-9,TRBD2,.,16,TGTGCCAGCAGCCCCCCGACTAGCGGAACCTACAATGAGCAGTTCTTC,CASSPPTSGTYNEQFF
TRBJ2-1,TRBV7-3,.,.,13,TGTGCCAGCAGCTTATACAGGCACAATGAGCAGTTCTTC,CASSLYRHNEQFF
TRBJ2-7,TRBV18,TRBD1,.,17,TGTGCCAGCTCACCACGGTCCGGGACAGGGGGCAGAAACGAGCAGTACTTC,CASSPRSGTGGRNEQYF
TRBJ1-1,TRBV12-3/TRBV12-4,.,.,13,TGTGCCAGCAGTCGGACAGCGAACACTGAAGCTTTCTTT,CASSRTANTEAFF
TRBJ2-1,TRBV5-6,.,once,16,TGTGCCAGCAGCACCCCAAGGGGCGGCTCCTACAATGAGCAGTTCTTC,CASSTPRGGSYNEQFF
TRBJ1-1,TRBV19,.,.,15,TGTGCCAGTAGTAAGGATGGGAAAGGGAACACTGAAGCTTTCTTT,CASSKDGKGNTEAFF
TRBJ1-1,TRBV9,.,.,15,TGTGCCAGCAGCGTAGTCGGGAACATGAACACTGAAGCTTTCTTT,CASSVVGNMNTEAFF
TRBJ2-5,TRBV5-1,.,.,14,TGCGCCAGCAGCTTGTTCGGGGGCCGGGAGACCCAGTACTTC,CASSLFGGRETQYF
TRBJ1-3,TRBV3-1/TRBV3-2,TRBD1,.,15,TGTGCCAGCAGCCCGGGACAGGGGGTTGGAAACACCATATATTTT,CASSPGQGVGNTIYF
TRBJ2-3,TRBV4-1,.,.,13,TGCGCCAGCAGCCCAAGGGAGGTTAGTGAACCGTATTTT,CASSPREVSEPYF
TRBJ2-7,TRBV11-3,TRBD2,.,16,TGTGCCAGCAGCCTTGGGGGGACTATTAACTCCTACGAGCAGTACTTC,CASSLGGTINSYEQYF
TRBJ1-3,TRBV9,.,.,19,TGTGCCAGCAGCCTTTTTGGGGGGGACACCCTCACTCCTGGAAACACCATATATTTT,CASSLFGGDTLTPGNTIYF
TRBJ1-2,TRBV19,.,.,15,TGTGCCAGTAGTATCTCCGCGATTGGCAACTATGGCTACACCTTC,CASSISAIGNYGYTF
TRBJ2-5,TRBV30,.,.,14,TGTGCCTGGAGTGTAGGGCAGTCGCAAGAGACCCAGTACTTC,CAWSVGQSQETQYF
TRBJ1-6,TRBV7-9,.,.,14,TGTGCCAGCAGCTTCGGCAGGGAGAATTCACCCCTCCACTTT,CASSFGRENSPLHF
TRBJ2-1,TRBV20-1,.,.,11,TGCAGTGCCAGGCGAGGGAATGAGCAGTTCTTC,CSARRGNEQFF
TRBJ2-3,TRBV18,.,.,14,TGTGCCAGCGGACGGACGCAGGGGCTAGATACGCAGTATTTT,CASGRTQGLDTQYF
TRBJ1-3,TRBV9,.,.,14,TGTGCCAGCAGCGTAATGGGGCCTGGAAACACCATATATTTT,CASSVMGPGNTIYF
TRBJ2-1,TRBV5-1,.,.,15,TGCGCCAGCACAGGAGGGGTCAGCTCCTACAATGAGCAGTTCTTC,CASTGGVSSYNEQFF
TRBJ1-1,TRBV7-9,.,.,12,TGTGCCAGCAGCTTAGCTCCCCGTCAAGCTTTCTTT,CASSLAPRQAFF
TRBJ1-3,TRBV28,.,.,15,TGTGCCAGCAGGACCCGGGGGGTCTCTGGAAACACCATATATTTT,CASRTRGVSGNTIYF
TRBJ2-7,TRBV24-1,TRBD1,.,15,TGTGCCACCAGTGATTCGGGACAGGGGACCTACGAGCAGTACTTC,CATSDSGQGTYEQYF
TRBJ1-2,TRBV11-3,.,.,15,TGTGCCAGCAGCTCCAGTTCGGGTCTTGGAAGTGGCTACACCTTC,CASSSSSGLGSGYTF
TRBJ2-1,TRBV27,.,.,13,TGTGCCAGCAGTCCAGGGACCTACAATGAGCAGTTCTTC,CASSPGTYNEQFF
TRBJ2-7,TRBV4-3,.,.,14,TGCGCCAGCAGCCTCCAGGGAGAATCCTACGAGCAGTACTTC,CASSLQGESYEQYF
TRBJ2-3,TRBV19,.,.,14,TGTGCCAGTAGTCCCCGGACAAGCACAGATACGCAGTATTTT,CASSPRTSTDTQYF
TRBJ1-6,TRBV4-3,TRBD1,.,15,TGCGCCAGCAGCCGGGACAGCTATAATAATTCACCCCTCCACTTT,CASSRDSYNNSPLHF
TRBJ2-1,TRBV2,TRBD1,.,15,TGTGCCAGCTCTGAGGCCCAGGGGGCCCACAATGAGCAGTTCTTC,CASSEAQGAHNEQFF
TRBJ1-6,TRBV7-2,.,.,13,TGTGCCAGCAGTCTTACAGGGACCTCACCCCTCCACTTT,CASSLTGTSPLHF